One sample yielded the 25 T cell receptor beta chains listed below, sequenced in a study of a mutant IDH1 vaccine in newly diagnosed glioma. Clones were read by immunoSEQ multiplex PCR, and TCRdb kept only the in-frame ones, dropping some. Counted here are over 30,000 clones, approximately 80% occurring once; the ten biggest clones make up 24%. No cognate antigen is known for these TCRs. The time point denotes: week 5, during vaccination. Topical imiquimod accompanied each vaccine dose, which consisted of 300 ug of mutant IDH1 20-mer peptide. The material sequenced was PBMCs, taken from a glioma patient whose treatment included an IDH1 peptide vaccine. These receptors were collected from a young man with glioma.

V is TRBV13 and J is TRBJ2-7; D call uncertain. Between the trimmed V and J ends, which lost 5 bases and 3 bases, there was a span of 11 bases. This CDR3 spans 13 amino acids. Germline V gene data show CDR1 as PRHDT and CDR2 as FYEKMQ (reference sequence). CDR3 nucleotide sequence: TGTGCCAGCAGCACCTGGAGAGACTACGAGCAGTACTTC. Translating it yields CASSTWRDYEQYF.

The V and J genes are TRBV4-1 and TRBJ2-7; D ambiguous. V lost 0 bases and J lost 3, with 15 bases in between. The CDR3 has 16 amino acids. Germline V CDR1 and CDR2: MGHRA, YSYEKL. In nucleotides, the CDR3 is TGCGCCAGCAGCCAAGAGCCCCGCGGAGCCTACTACGAGCAGTACTTC. Translating it yields CASSQEPRGAYYEQYF.

This clone was observed a few times. The chain employs TRBV7-9 and TRBJ2-7; perhaps TRBD2 as D (5 bases). The V end was cut by 1 base, the J end by 3 bases, with 10 bases between. Germline V gene data show CDR1 as SEHNR and CDR2 as FQNEAQ (reference sequence). This CDR3 is built from 14 residues. CDR3 in DNA: TGTGCCAGCAGCTTAGGGTTAGGAGGCTACGAGCAGTACTTC. Translation: CASSLGLGGYEQYF. Looking up the rest from reference TRBV7-9 and TRBJ2-7 gives the full variable domain: DTGVSQNPRHKITKRGQNVTFRCDPISEHNRLYWYRQTLGQGPEFLTYFQNEAQLEKSRLLSDRFSAERPKGSFSTLEIQRTEQGDSAMYLCASSLGLGGYEQYFGPGTRLTVT.

This clone was observed a handful of times. V and J are TRBV2 and TRBJ1-2, with D perhaps TRBD1 (6 bases). CDR1 and CDR2 from the germline V gene are SNHLY and FYNNEI. V was shortened by 4 bases and J by 3 bases, with 15 bases between the two germline ends. This CDR3 has 15 amino acids. CDR3 sequence reads: CASSGAGVDDYGYTF. The CDR3 DNA is TGTGCCAGCAGTGGTGCAGGGGTGGACGACTATGGCTACACCTTC. The full variable domain, rest sourced from reference TRBV2 and TRBJ1-2, is EPEVTQTPSHQVTQMGQEVILRCVPISNHLYFYWYRQILGQKVEFLVSFYNNEISEKSEIFDDQFSVERPDGSNFTLKIRSTKLEDSAMYFCASSGAGVDDYGYTFGSGTRLTVV.

V usage is TRBV10-1 and J usage is TRBJ2-7, with unresolved D. The CDR3 loop spans 13 amino acids. V was cut by 2 bases and J by 3 bases, with 8 bases left in between. Per the germline V gene, CDR1 is WNHNN and CDR2 is SYGVQD (reference sequence). CDR3 in amino acids: CASSESGLYEQYF. In DNA, the CDR3 is TGCGCCAGCAGTGAGAGTGGGCTCTACGAGCAGTACTTC.

The chain uses TRBV7-2 and TRBJ1-1; D unresolved. This CDR3 has 12 amino acids. Germline lookup yields CDR1 SGHTA and CDR2 FQGNSA. Trimming removed 3 bases at V and 5 bases at J, with 7 bases between. CDR3 residues: CASSFLGTEAFF. The CDR3 DNA sequence: TGTGCCAGCAGCTTCCTTGGGACTGAAGCTTTCTTT.

The rearrangement joins TRBV7-6 to TRBJ1-5, with TRBD1 as a possible D gene (6 bases). CDR3 length: 15 residues. The germline V and J ends were trimmed by 4 bases and 7 bases, with 17 bases remaining between them. Germline CDR1 and CDR2: SGHVS and FNYEAQ. The CDR3 DNA reads as TGTGCCAGCAGCTCTAATACAGGGTTAGACCAGCCCCAGCATTTT. The encoded protein is CASSSNTGLDQPQHF.

The chain links TRBV7-9 to TRBJ2-7; 8 bases are a match to TRBD1. J lost 4 bases, V lost 5 bases, and 10 bases had no gene match. The germline CDR1 and CDR2 sequences are SEHNR and FQNEAQ (reference sequence). The CDR3 runs to 15 residues. CDR3 nucleotides: TGTGCCAGCAGCCTGGGACCGGGACAGGTGTACGAGCAGTACTTC. Encoded protein: CASSLGPGQVYEQYF.

This sequence joins TRBV19 and TRBJ2-7; the match to TRBD1 covers 10 bases. There are 14 residues in the CDR3. Germline V gene sequence: CDR1 LNHDA, CDR2 SQIVND (reference sequence). J lost 4 bases, V lost 7 bases, and 7 bases had no gene match. The CDR3 DNA sequence: TGTGCCAGTACCGCCGGGACAGGGGCTTACGAGCAGTACTTC. This encodes CASTAGTGAYEQYF.

V gene TRBV6-5 combines with J gene TRBJ2-5, with unresolved D. Germline CDR1 reads MNHEY; CDR2 reads SVGAGI. V shed 0 bases and J shed 6 bases, with 2 bases lying between them. The CDR3 contains 11 residues. The CDR3 sequence: CASSYSQTQYF. The DNA for the CDR3 is TGTGCCAGCAGTTACTCGCAGACCCAGTACTTC.

The genes are TRBV7-2 and TRBJ2-3; possibly TRBD1 or TRBD2 for D (5 bases each). The CDR3 spans 15 residues. Trimming stripped 1 base from V and 1 base from J, with 9 bases between. Per the germline V gene, CDR1 is SGHTA and CDR2 is FQGNSA. The DNA for the CDR3 is TGTGCCAGCAGCTTAGTACGGGGACGCACAGATACGCAGTATTTT. Translation gives CASSLVRGRTDTQYF. The entire variable domain, with the rest obtained from reference TRBV7-2 and TRBJ2-3, is as follows: GAGVSQSPSNKVTEKGKDVELRCDPISGHTALYWYRQSLGQGLEFLIYFQGNSAPDKSGLPSDRFSAERTGGSVSTLTIQRTQQEDSAVYLCASSLVRGRTDTQYFGPGTRLTVL.

The chain combines TRBV5-1 with TRBJ1-1; no reliable D call. CDR3 size: 15 residues. Germline values: CDR1 SGHRS, CDR2 YFSETQ. V lost 1 base, J lost 1 base, and 11 bases lay in between. CDR3 sequence reads: CASSLHGRRNTEAFF. Here the CDR3 DNA reads TGCGCCAGCAGCTTGCACGGTCGCAGGAACACTGAAGCTTTCTTT.

The chain carries TRBV7-3 and TRBJ2-1, with D hard to call. This CDR3 has 14 amino acids. The V end lost 3 bases, the J end lost 5 bases, and 11 bases lay between the germline ends. CDR1 is SGHTA and CDR2 is FQGTGA in the germline V gene. This CDR3 is CASSLVIRDNEQFF. The CDR3 DNA sequence: TGTGCCAGCAGCTTGGTTATAAGGGACAATGAGCAGTTCTTC.

This sequence joins TRBV7-6 and TRBJ2-2; TRBD1 matches at 8 bases. Germline V gene sequence: CDR1 SGHVS, CDR2 FNYEAQ. The V segment lost 4 bases and the J segment 7 bases; nucleotides outside the gene matches: 5. This CDR3 has 14 residues. DNA for the CDR3: TGTGCCAGCAGCTATGGGACAGGAAGCGGGGAGCTGTTTTTT. This codes for CASSYGTGSGELFF.

This clone appeared a single time. The rearrangement links TRBV7-6 to TRBJ2-7, with D tentatively TRBD1 (6 bases). V lost 2 bases, J lost 5 bases, and 7 bases lay in between. CDR3 length equals 12 residues. Germline CDR1 SGHVS, CDR2 FNYEAQ. The CDR3 sequence: CASSLHRDEQYF. In DNA, the CDR3 is TGTGCCAGCAGCTTACACAGGGACGAGCAGTACTTC.

This chain joins TRBV5-6 and TRBJ1-2; maybe TRBD1 (5 bases). Germline V lookup: CDR1 SGHDT, CDR2 YYEEEE. The CDR3 extends over 14 amino acids. The V end lost 0 bases, the J end lost 4 bases, and 10 bases lay between the germline ends. The CDR3 sequence: CASSLVHGGYGYTF. The CDR3 DNA reads TGTGCCAGCAGCTTGGTACATGGGGGCTATGGCTACACCTTC.

The chain uses TRBV6-1 and TRBJ1-2; D perhaps matches TRBD1 (5 bases). The CDR3 is 19 amino acids. The V end lost 0 bases, the J end lost 6 bases, and 26 bases lay between the germline ends. CDR1 is MNHNS and CDR2 is SASEGT in the germline V gene. The CDR3 region is CASSEALEGRGSSSNGYTF. The CDR3 DNA sequence: TGTGCCAGCAGTGAAGCGCTGGAGGGGAGGGGAAGTTCGTCAAATGGCTACACCTTC.

The rearrangement joins TRBV27 to TRBJ2-2; D is possibly TRBD1 or TRBD2 (6 bases each). CDR3 length: 14 residues. Trimming cost V 4 bases and J 5 bases, with 11 bases left between them. Looked up from germline, CDR1 is MNHEY and CDR2 is SMNVEV (reference sequence). CDR3 region: CASSSGAHTGELFF. In DNA form, the CDR3 reads TGTGCCAGCAGTTCGGGGGCACATACCGGGGAGCTGTTTTTT.

The chain couples TRBV6-5 to TRBJ1-5; D is perhaps TRBD1 (5 bases). Germline lookup yields CDR1 MNHEY and CDR2 SVGAGI. This CDR3 has 14 residues. Trimming took off 7 bases at V and 1 base at J, with 11 bases between the two ends. The chain's CDR3 is CASKRGRSNQPQHF. In DNA, the CDR3 is TGTGCCAGCAAAAGGGGCAGAAGCAATCAGCCCCAGCATTTT.

The rearrangement joins TRBV29-1 to TRBJ1-1, with a possible D match to TRBD1 (5 bases). V was clipped by 6 bases and J by 5 bases, with 10 bases between them. Germline CDR1 reads SQVTM; CDR2 reads ANQGSEA. This CDR3 is built from 11 residues. CDR3 sequence (DNA): TGCAGCGTCGGGGGTGGAACTGAAGCTTTCTTT. Protein: CSVGGGTEAFF.

The CDR3: CSVAISGAYEQYF. Written as DNA, the CDR3 is TGCAGCGTTGCGATATCAGGCGCCTACGAGCAGTACTTC. The V call is TRBV29-1, the J call TRBJ2-7; D is unclear. This CDR3 is built from 13 residues. CDR1 is SQVTM, CDR2 ANQGSEA, per germline. Trimming removed 4 bases at V and 2 bases at J, with 12 bases between.

The gene calls are TRBV27 and TRBJ1-4; D unresolved. Trimming cost V 2 bases and J 10 bases, with 20 bases left between them. Germline loops: CDR1 MNHEY, CDR2 SMNVEV (reference sequence). This CDR3 has 16 residues. CDR3 DNA sequence: TGTGCCAGCAGTTTACTTGGTGGGCAGCGCCGGGGAAAACTGTTTTTT. Translation: CASSLLGGQRRGKLFF. Together with reference TRBV27 and TRBJ1-4, the CDR3 gives the full variable domain: EAQVTQNPRYLITVTGKKLTVTCSQNMNHEYMSWYRQDPGLGLRQIYYSMNVEVTDKGDVPEGYKVSRKEKRNFPLILESPSPNQTSLYFCASSLLGGQRRGKLFFGSGTQLSVL.

The gene calls are TRBV19 and TRBJ1-1; no reliable D call. The CDR3 runs to 11 residues. CDR1 is LNHDA, CDR2 SQIVND, per germline (reference sequence). Trimming took off 3 bases at V and 6 bases at J, with 5 bases between the two ends. The CDR3 spells CASSITAEAFF. In DNA form, the CDR3 reads TGTGCCAGTAGTATTACCGCTGAAGCTTTCTTT.

The gene calls are TRBV14 and TRBJ2-3; D might be TRBD2 (6 bases). This CDR3 is built from 15 residues. The germline V gene has CDR1 SGHDN and CDR2 FVKESK. Trimming shortened V by 4 bases and J by 1 base, and 12 bases separated the two germline ends. The CDR3 loop is CASSPAGGGTDTQYF. DNA for the CDR3: TGTGCCAGCAGCCCAGCAGGCGGGGGCACAGATACGCAGTATTTT.

This chain links TRBV6-6 with TRBJ1-2, with 7 positions matching TRBD1. Germline values: CDR1 MNHNY, CDR2 SVGAGI (reference sequence). After removal of 6 bases from V and 4 bases from J, the junction contained 11 bases not matched to a gene. This CDR3 comprises 15 residues. This CDR3 is CASRRSTGELYGYTF. The DNA of the CDR3 is TGTGCCAGCAGACGAAGCACAGGGGAGCTCTATGGCTACACCTTC.